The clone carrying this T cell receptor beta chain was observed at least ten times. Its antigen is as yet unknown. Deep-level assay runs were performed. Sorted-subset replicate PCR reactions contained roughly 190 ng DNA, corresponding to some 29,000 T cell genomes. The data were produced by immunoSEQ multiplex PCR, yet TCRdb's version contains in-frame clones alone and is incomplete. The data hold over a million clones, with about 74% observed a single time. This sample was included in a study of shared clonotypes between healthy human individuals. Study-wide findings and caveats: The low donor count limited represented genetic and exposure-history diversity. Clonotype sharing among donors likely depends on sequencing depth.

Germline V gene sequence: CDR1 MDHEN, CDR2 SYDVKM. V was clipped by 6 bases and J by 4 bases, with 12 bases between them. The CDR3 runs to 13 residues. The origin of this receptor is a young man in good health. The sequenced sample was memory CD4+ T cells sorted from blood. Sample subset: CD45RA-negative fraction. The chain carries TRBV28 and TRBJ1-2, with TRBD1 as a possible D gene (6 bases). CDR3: CASSQDRSYGYTF. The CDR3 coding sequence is TGTGCCAGCAGCCAGGACAGATCCTATGGCTACACCTTC.